Each of the 11 T cell receptor beta chains below was sequenced from the same sample in a study of cytomegalovirus exposure and HLA in healthy donors. The data were produced by immunoSEQ multiplex PCR, yet TCRdb's version contains in-frame clones alone and is incomplete. Here the sample spans roughly 180,000 clones, around 84% being singletons. The specimen was PBMCs. These receptors all stem from a man between 18 and 35 years old in good health and CMV-seropositive.

The CDR3 region is CASSQEKWGGISNQPQHF. The CDR3 DNA is TGCGCCAGCAGCCAAGAAAAATGGGGAGGTATTAGCAATCAGCCCCAGCATTTT. The J gene is TRBJ1-5, the V gene TRBV4-1; the D is unclear. CDR1 is MGHRA, CDR2 YSYEKL, per germline. Trimming shortened V by 0 bases and J by 0 bases, and 15 bases separated the two germline ends. The CDR3 extends over 18 amino acids.

V and J are TRBV28 and TRBJ1-5; D uncertain. Trimming shortened V by 4 bases and J by 2 bases, and 9 bases separated the two germline ends. This CDR3 region has 14 residues. Germline V gene data show CDR1 as MDHEN and CDR2 as SYDVKM. CDR3 bases: TGTGCCAGCAGTTCCGGTCGGGGCAATCAGCCCCAGCATTTT. This codes for CASSSGRGNQPQHF.

This chain uses TRBV7-2 with TRBJ2-7, with 8 bases matching TRBD2. The germline CDR1 and CDR2 sequences are SGHTA and FQGNSA. The CDR3 runs to 14 residues. Unmatched junction bases numbered 2, after V lost 1 base and J lost 3 bases. CDR3 sequence: CASSLGTSLYEQYF. CDR3 nucleotides: TGTGCCAGCAGCTTAGGGACTAGCCTCTACGAGCAGTACTTC.

V and J are TRBV7-7 and TRBJ2-7; 7 bases are a match to TRBD1. The germline V gene encodes CDR1 SSHAT and CDR2 FNYEAQ (reference sequence). The CDR3 is 14 residues long. Germline trimming cut 5 bases from V and 2 bases from J; bases unmatched to any gene: 6. The CDR3 nucleotides read TGTGCCAGCAGCCAACGACAGGGCGCCTACGAGCAGTACTTC. Translating it yields CASSQRQGAYEQYF.

The chain joins TRBV28 to TRBJ1-1; D is ambiguous. The CDR3 is 14 amino acids. V dropped 2 bases and J dropped 7 bases, with 14 bases sitting between them. Germline V gives CDR1 MDHEN, CDR2 SYDVKM. CDR3 region: CASSLAASRFEAFF. The CDR3 DNA sequence: TGTGCCAGCAGTTTAGCGGCCAGTAGATTTGAAGCTTTCTTT. Drawing the rest from reference TRBV28 and TRBJ1-1, the complete variable domain is DVKVTQSSRYLVKRTGEKVFLECVQDMDHENMFWYRQDPGLGLRLIYFSYDVKMKEKGDIPEGYSVSREKKERFSLILESASTNQTSMYLCASSLAASRFEAFFGQGTRLTVV.

This clone was counted only a few times. The V call is TRBV6-6, the J call TRBJ2-3; 10 bases are a match to TRBD2. This CDR3 contains 16 residues. The V gene end was trimmed by 7 bases and the J gene end by 1 base; junction bases not matched to a gene: 8. Germline CDR1 reads MNHNY; CDR2 reads SVGAGI (reference sequence). This CDR3 reads CASTPSAGGGTDTQYF. The CDR3 DNA follows: TGTGCCAGCACCCCCTCAGCGGGAGGGGGCACAGATACGCAGTATTTT.

This rearrangement joins TRBV29-1 to TRBJ2-1, with TRBD1 matching 7 bases. The CDR3 sequence is 14 residues long. CDR1 and CDR2 from the germline V gene are SQVTM and ANQGSEA. Losses at the gene ends were 5 bases for V and 6 bases for J; bases not matched to a gene: 10. This chain's CDR3 is CSVRASGGSNEQFF. Written as DNA, the CDR3 is TGCAGCGTTCGAGCGTCAGGGGGTAGCAATGAGCAGTTCTTC.

Only a few counts were recorded for this clone. The V call is TRBV27, the J call TRBJ2-7; D may be TRBD2 (6 bases). V was shortened by 6 bases and J by 0 bases, with 9 bases between the two germline ends. The germline V gene has CDR1 MNHEY and CDR2 SMNVEV (reference sequence). The CDR3 is made up of 13 amino acids. The CDR3 is CASSRGSSYEQYF. The CDR3 DNA reads TGTGCCAGCAGCCGGGGGAGCTCCTACGAGCAGTACTTC.

This clone was counted a few times. The J gene is TRBJ2-2, the V gene TRBV2; D is possibly TRBD1 (6 bases). CDR1 and CDR2 from the germline V gene are SNHLY and FYNNEI. Trimming took 3 bases from V and 6 from J, leaving 11 bases between them. The CDR3 contains 14 residues. CDR3 loop: CASSENREPGELFF. CDR3 DNA sequence: TGTGCCAGCAGTGAGAACAGGGAGCCCGGGGAGCTGTTTTTT.

This chain connects TRBV5-6 to TRBJ2-7, with D possibly TRBD1 on 6 matching bases. The length of the CDR3 is 13 residues. The V gene lost 4 bases and the J gene lost 2 bases, with 10 bases spanning the gap. CDR1 SGHDT and CDR2 YYEEEE come from the germline V gene. DNA for the CDR3: TGTGCCAGCAGCCAAGGGACAACCTACGAGCAGTACTTC. It specifies CASSQGTTYEQYF.

The chain couples TRBV27 to TRBJ2-5; 9 bases line up with TRBD1. The ends lost 6 bases at V and 5 bases at J; junction bases unmatched: 7. The CDR3 contains 14 residues. Germline V gene sequence: CDR1 MNHEY, CDR2 SMNVEV (reference sequence). The DNA of the CDR3 is TGTGCCAGCAGCTCCGGGACAGGGCGGGAGACCCAGTACTTC. It encodes CASSSGTGRETQYF.